These 25 T cell receptor beta chains share one sample of origin, sequenced in a study of cytomegalovirus exposure and HLA in healthy donors (dated by TCRdb to about 2017). The protocol used for the library was the immunoSEQ multiplex PCR assay. The multiplex PCR relied on a mix of 60 forward primers for TCR Vbeta segments and 13 reverse primers for TCR Jbeta segments. Imported from immuneACCESS, the table was reduced by TCRdb to in-frame sequences with V and J called. These copies leave out some clones; in studies compared against another copy, an unresolved V gene accounts for under half, and the cause of the remainder is not known. The sample table holds around 200,000 clones, of which approximately 86% were seen once. The ten largest clones add up to less than 0.4% of the sample. Sequences were obtained from PBMCs. These receptors originate from a woman aged 25 to 39 in good health and CMV-seronegative.

The genes are TRBV15 and TRBJ2-5; 7 bases align to TRBD2. V shed 3 bases and J 2 bases; nucleotides not matched to a gene: 9. This CDR3 has 16 residues. Germline CDR1 and CDR2: LNHNV and YYDKDF (reference sequence). The CDR3 nucleotides read TGTGCCACCAGCAGGGGACTACGGGCAGCTCAAGAGACCCAGTACTTC. Protein sequence: CATSRGLRAAQETQYF.

The V and J genes are TRBV2 and TRBJ2-3, with TRBD2 matching over 9 bases. J gave up 2 bases and V 7 bases, and 13 bases lay outside the gene matches. The CDR3 is made up of 17 amino acids. Germline lookup yields CDR1 SNHLY and CDR2 FYNNEI. In DNA form, the CDR3 reads TGTGCCAGCAAGGGGATAGCGGGGGTGAGATTCACAGATACGCAGTATTTT. This gives the protein CASKGIAGVRFTDTQYF. Full variable domain (outside the CDR3, taken from reference TRBV2 and TRBJ2-3): EPEVTQTPSHQVTQMGQEVILRCVPISNHLYFYWYRQILGQKVEFLVSFYNNEISEKSEIFDDQFSVERPDGSNFTLKIRSTKLEDSAMYFCASKGIAGVRFTDTQYFGPGTRLTVL.

The rearrangement joins TRBV11-2 to TRBJ2-5, with D maybe TRBD2 (6 bases). The V gene lost 3 bases and the J gene lost 0 bases, with 11 bases spanning the gap. The CDR3 has 15 residues. The V gene's germline CDR1 is SGHAT and CDR2 FQNNGV. This CDR3 reads CASSLGGAHQETQYF. The CDR3 nucleotides read TGTGCCAGCAGCTTGGGCGGGGCGCACCAAGAGACCCAGTACTTC.

The chain uses TRBV6-1 and TRBJ2-5, with 7 nucleotides matching TRBD1. V gave up 6 bases and J gave up 5 bases; unmatched junction bases: 9. The CDR3 runs to 14 residues. In germline, CDR1 is MNHNS, CDR2 SASEGT. In DNA, the CDR3 is TGTGCCAGCAGAAAGGACAGGTTAATTGAGACCCAGTACTTC. Protein product: CASRKDRLIETQYF.

The V and J genes are TRBV5-4 and TRBJ2-7; 9 positions match TRBD1. There are 15 residues in the CDR3. The V segment lost 5 bases and the J segment 7 bases; nucleotides outside the gene matches: 13. Germline V gene data show CDR1 as SGHNT and CDR2 as YYREEE (reference sequence). The CDR3 nucleotides read TGTGCCAGCAGTTCCCCCGGGACAGGGCCGGAAGAGCAGTACTTC. Translated, it gives CASSSPGTGPEEQYF.

J is TRBJ2-2 and V is TRBV11-3; 11 bases are a match to TRBD1. With V trimmed by 7 bases and J by 3 bases, 4 bases remained unmatched. This CDR3 region has 15 residues. The germline V gene has CDR1 SGHNT and CDR2 YENEEA. CDR3 amino acids: CASTAGQGDTGELFF. CDR3 in DNA: TGTGCCAGCACCGCGGGACAGGGGGACACCGGGGAGCTGTTTTTT.

This chain connects TRBV28 to TRBJ2-1; the match to TRBD2 covers 13 bases. The CDR3 has 13 amino acids. The trim removed 11 bases at V and 7 bases at J, leaving 5 bases unmatched. Per the germline V gene, CDR1 is MDHEN and CDR2 is SYDVKM. The CDR3 coding sequence is TGTGCCGTGACTAGCGGGAGGTTGAATGAGCAGTTCTTC. Encoded protein: CAVTSGRLNEQFF.

The rearrangement joins TRBV28 to TRBJ2-2, with 7 bases lining up with TRBD1. Germline CDR1 reads MDHEN; CDR2 reads SYDVKM. The CDR3 spans 13 residues. V dropped 10 bases and J dropped 2; count of bases not matched to a gene: 4. The CDR3 loop is CAIRTGNTGELFF. The CDR3, as DNA: TGTGCCATACGGACAGGCAACACCGGGGAGCTGTTTTTT.

The gene calls are TRBV10-2 and TRBJ2-7, with a weak D call TRBD2 (6 bases). V lost 5 bases and J 4 bases, leaving 12 bases between the germline ends. Germline V gives CDR1 WSHSY, CDR2 SAAADI. The CDR3 contains 13 residues. CDR3 in amino acids: CASSRGIEYEQYF. The CDR3 bases are TGCGCCAGCAGTCGGGGGATTGAGTACGAGCAGTACTTC.

This chain joins TRBV6-1 and TRBJ2-2; 7 bases agree with TRBD1. In germline, CDR1 is MNHNS, CDR2 SASEGT. The length of the CDR3 is 15 residues. V lost 3 bases and J lost 4; bases outside the gene matches: 5. DNA for the CDR3: TGTGCCAGCAGTGATGACAGGGCACGCACCGGGGAGCTGTTTTTT. This gives the protein CASSDDRARTGELFF.

The chain carries TRBV18 and TRBJ1-2; possibly TRBD1 for D (6 bases). The CDR3 length is 13 residues. V dropped 3 bases and J dropped 7 bases, with 12 bases sitting between them. Germline V gene lookup returns CDR1 KGHSH and CDR2 LQKENI. CDR3 residues: CASSPTGTTGYTF. The CDR3 DNA follows: TGTGCCAGCTCACCTACCGGGACAACTGGCTACACCTTC. Full variable domain (outside the CDR3, taken from reference TRBV18 and TRBJ1-2): NAGVMQNPRHLVRRRGQEARLRCSPMKGHSHVYWYRQLPEEGLKFMVYLQKENIIDESGMPKERFSAEFPKEGPSILRIQQVVRGDSAAYFCASSPTGTTGYTFGSGTRLTVV.

V gene TRBV6-5 combines with J gene TRBJ2-2, with 10 bases lining up with TRBD2. From germline, CDR1 is MNHEY and CDR2 SVGAGI. This CDR3 region has 14 residues. The trim removed 6 bases at V and 7 bases at J, leaving 5 bases unmatched. CDR3 bases: TGTGCCAGCAGGCTAGCGGGAGAGGGCGGGGAGCTGTTTTTT. Protein product: CASRLAGEGGELFF.

V is TRBV6-1 and J is TRBJ1-2, with 7 bases lining up with TRBD1. The CDR3 consists of 17 residues. Trimming removed 2 bases from V and 2 bases from J; junction bases left unmatched: 11. CDR1 and CDR2 from the germline V gene are MNHNS and SASEGT. CDR3 loop: CASSEWGTETANYGYTF. CDR3 DNA: TGTGCCAGCAGTGAATGGGGGACAGAGACGGCGAACTATGGCTACACCTTC.

This chain uses TRBV28 with TRBJ2-7; 8 positions agree with TRBD2. CDR3 length: 16 residues. Germline V gene sequence: CDR1 MDHEN, CDR2 SYDVKM. The junction had 6 bases not matched to a gene; V was cut back by 1 base and J by 1 base. The CDR3 spells CASSLSSVAGSYEQYF. The CDR3 DNA reads TGTGCCAGCAGTTTATCATCGGTAGCGGGATCCTACGAGCAGTACTTC.

The chain combines TRBV9 with TRBJ2-2; D is perhaps TRBD1 (6 bases). CDR3 size: 15 residues. Germline lookup yields CDR1 SGDLS and CDR2 YYNGEE. V lost 4 bases, J lost 5 bases, and 15 bases lay in between. CDR3 amino acids: CASSLAGTHTGELFF. The CDR3 DNA reads as TGTGCCAGCAGCCTGGCCGGGACACATACCGGGGAGCTGTTTTTT.

The chain links TRBV6-1 to TRBJ2-7; possible D gene TRBD2, 5 bases. V lost 2 bases, J lost 4 bases, and 12 bases lay in between. The CDR3 runs to 14 residues. Germline V gene lookup returns CDR1 MNHNS and CDR2 SASEGT. CDR3 in DNA: TGTGCCAGCAGTGAACCCGTTGGCGGGTACGAGCAGTACTTC. It specifies CASSEPVGGYEQYF.

V and J are TRBV5-1 and TRBJ2-5; D remains unclear. Trimming took 0 bases from V and 4 from J, leaving 7 bases between them. CDR3 length: 13 amino acids. Germline V gene data show CDR1 as SGHRS and CDR2 as YFSETQ. DNA for the CDR3: TGCGCCAGCAGCTTGGCCGTCGGAGAGACCCAGTACTTC. Protein: CASSLAVGETQYF.

This chain joins TRBV7-3 and TRBJ2-7; 8 bases agree with TRBD1. The CDR3 consists of 15 residues. Trimming removed 5 bases from V and 5 bases from J; junction bases left unmatched: 11. CDR1 is SGHTA, CDR2 FQGTGA, per germline. The CDR3 coding sequence is TGTGCCAGCAGCCCCGGACAGGGTGGTGGCAACGAGCAGTACTTC. Amino acid sequence: CASSPGQGGGNEQYF.

This chain joins TRBV7-9 and TRBJ2-5; D may be TRBD2 (7 bases). The CDR3 has 15 residues. Germline V lookup: CDR1 SEHNR, CDR2 FQNEAQ (reference sequence). The V gene lost 5 bases and the J gene lost 5 bases, with 18 bases spanning the gap. The CDR3 DNA reads TGTGCCAGCAGCCCAACTCTACAGGGAGGGGAGACCCAGTACTTC. Translated, it gives CASSPTLQGGETQYF.

This clone was picked up one time. This chain links TRBV28 with TRBJ2-7; TRBD1 aligns across 7 bases. The CDR3 contains 16 residues. With 3 bases clipped from V and 3 bases from J, the junction kept 11 bases outside the gene matches. CDR1 and CDR2 (germline): MDHEN, SYDVKM. The CDR3 loop is CASSFPAWTGSYEQYF. In nucleotides, the CDR3 is TGTGCCAGCAGTTTCCCCGCGTGGACAGGCAGCTACGAGCAGTACTTC.

The V gene is TRBV2, the J gene TRBJ1-1; TRBD1 agrees at 7 bases. The germline CDR1 and CDR2 sequences are SNHLY and FYNNEI. The trim removed 6 bases at V and 6 bases at J, leaving 10 bases unmatched. The CDR3 runs to 14 residues. CDR3 nucleotide sequence: TGTGCCAGCAGCGAGCAGGGGGTTAGCTCTGAAGCTTTCTTT. As protein: CASSEQGVSSEAFF. Full variable domain (missing parts from reference TRBV2 and TRBJ1-1): EPEVTQTPSHQVTQMGQEVILRCVPISNHLYFYWYRQILGQKVEFLVSFYNNEISEKSEIFDDQFSVERPDGSNFTLKIRSTKLEDSAMYFCASSEQGVSSEAFFGQGTRLTVV.

This chain joins TRBV28 and TRBJ1-2, with a possible D match to TRBD1 (5 bases). The CDR3 totals 12 residues. Per the germline V gene, CDR1 is MDHEN and CDR2 is SYDVKM. The CDR3 nucleotides read TGTGGCTCAGGGTCCTCTAACTATGGCTACACCTTC. Its protein is CGSGSSNYGYTF.

This clone showed up just a few times. A junction boundary mismatches the germline segment, possibly from a read error. The chain joins TRBV20-1 to TRBJ2-7, with a tentative D call TRBD2 (6 bases). CDR3 length equals 10 residues. Germline V lookup: CDR1 DFQATT, CDR2 SNEGSKA (reference sequence). The CDR3 nucleotides read TGCAGTGCCGTACTAACCGGGACTCACTTC. Its protein product is CSAVLTGTHF.

V is TRBV5-1 and J is TRBJ2-3; TRBD2 agrees at 7 bases. CDR1 SGHRS and CDR2 YFSETQ come from the germline V gene. This CDR3 comprises 14 residues. V gave up 7 bases and J gave up 4 bases; unmatched junction bases: 9. CDR3 region: CASRTLTSPDTQYF. CDR3 in DNA: TGCGCCAGCCGTACACTGACTAGCCCAGATACGCAGTATTTT. Together with reference TRBV5-1 and TRBJ2-3, the CDR3 gives the full variable domain: KAGVTQTPRYLIKTRGQQVTLSCSPISGHRSVSWYQQTPGQGLQFLFEYFSETQRNKGNFPGRFSGRQFSNSRSEMNVSTLELGDSALYLCASRTLTSPDTQYFGPGTRLTVL.

This clone was detected once. The chain links TRBV5-1 to TRBJ2-7; a possible D gene is TRBD2 (5 bases). Germline V gives CDR1 SGHRS, CDR2 YFSETQ. The V gene lost 4 bases and the J gene lost 7 bases, with 24 bases spanning the gap. The CDR3 extends over 16 amino acids. CDR3 nucleotide sequence: TGCGCCAGCAGCCTCGCCTCCGACCCCCGTAGGGAGGAGCAGTACTTC. Its translation is CASSLASDPRREEQYF.